The entry below gives a single TCR beta chain sequence along with its context. The antigen remains unidentified. Germline V gene data show CDR1 as SGHAT and CDR2 as FQNNGV. Trimming shortened V by 4 bases and J by 0 bases, and 14 bases separated the two germline ends. This CDR3 region has 16 residues. This record comes from a study of cytomegalovirus exposure and HLA in healthy donors. General study points: Per published reports, the classifier diagnosed cytomegalovirus status with high specificity and sensitivity. A few chains tied to CMV proved CMV antigen-specific in vitro.

Both 60 Vbeta primers and 13 Jbeta primers went into the PCR. Assay: immunoSEQ multiplex PCR; the TCRdb copy retains only in-frame clones and omits some. Of more than 200,000 clones listed, 70% are singletons. Unrecorded immune exposures were likely, despite nominal health at sampling. This TCR was recovered from a man in his forties or fifties in good health and CMV-seropositive. Sequenced sample: PBMCs. The V call is TRBV11-2, the J call TRBJ2-3, with a weak D call TRBD1 (6 bases). The CDR3: CASSSRGHFSTDTQYF. The CDR3 DNA sequence: TGTGCCAGCAGCTCAAGGGGACATTTTAGCACAGATACGCAGTATTTT.